One sample yielded the 14 T cell receptor beta chains listed below, sequenced in a study of shared clonotypes between healthy human individuals (dated by TCRdb to 2020 to 2021). Receptor libraries were prepared by the immunoSEQ multiplex PCR assay. TCRdb provides this immuneACCESS table in a form limited to in-frame rearrangements. Some clones are lacking; in checked studies, under half of them reflect an unresolved V gene, and why the rest are absent is not known. The sample has about 520,000 clones on record, more than 75% of them singletons. Around 12% of the sample belongs to the ten largest clones. The sequencing input was PBMCs. These receptors came from a woman aged 40 to 50 in good health. Some clones in this sample may be carry-over from other donors' samples.

The gene calls are TRBV2 and TRBJ2-1; D uncertain. V lost 10 bases, J lost 4 bases, and 8 bases lay in between. The CDR3 spans 11 residues. In germline, CDR1 is SNHLY, CDR2 FYNNEI. The CDR3: CATTPYNEQFF. The CDR3 DNA reads TGTGCCACAACACCGTACAATGAGCAGTTCTTC.

This clone was picked up a small number of times. The gene calls are TRBV5-1 and TRBJ2-3, with 12 positions matching TRBD2. V gave up 4 bases and J gave up 3 bases; unmatched junction bases: 9. CDR1 SGHRS and CDR2 YFSETQ come from the germline V gene. The CDR3 is 17 residues long. This CDR3 is CASSPRLAGDGTDTQYF. In nucleotides, the CDR3 is TGCGCCAGCAGCCCACGACTAGCGGGAGATGGGACAGATACGCAGTATTTT.

This clone was seen a few times. This chain connects TRBV7-2 to TRBJ2-1; D possibly uses TRBD1 or TRBD2 (6 bases each). Germline V gene sequence: CDR1 SGHTA, CDR2 FQGNSA. There are 16 residues in the CDR3. Trimming left V 1 base short and J 0 bases short, with 10 bases between. In DNA, the CDR3 is TGTGCCAGCAGCTTAGGGGGGGCTGTCTCCTACAATGAGCAGTTCTTC. Translation gives CASSLGGAVSYNEQFF.

The genes are TRBV2 and TRBJ1-1, with 9 positions matching TRBD1. CDR1 is SNHLY, CDR2 FYNNEI, per germline. This CDR3 contains 15 residues. V lost 8 bases, J lost 4 bases, and 11 bases stayed unmatched. CDR3: CASSPLQGAITEAFF. In DNA, the CDR3 is TGTGCCAGCTCGCCTTTACAGGGGGCCATCACTGAAGCTTTCTTT.

The rearrangement joins TRBV10-3 to TRBJ2-5; 7 positions agree with TRBD2. V gave up 2 bases and J gave up 5 bases; unmatched junction bases: 5. Germline V gives CDR1 ENHRY, CDR2 SYGVKD. The CDR3 length is 14 residues. CDR3 region: CAISEPREGETQYF. The CDR3, as DNA: TGTGCCATCAGTGAGCCTAGGGAGGGGGAGACCCAGTACTTC.

This clone appeared a few times. The CDR3 here is CASSSQGNTGELFF. CDR3 in DNA: TGTGCCAGCTCATCCCAGGGGAACACCGGGGAGCTGTTTTTT. The gene calls are TRBV18 and TRBJ2-2; TRBD1 is a possible D gene (5 bases). The ends were cut back, 5 bases at V and 1 base at J, with 8 bases in the middle. Germline lookup yields CDR1 KGHSH and CDR2 LQKENI. There are 14 residues in the CDR3.

This clone was seen only a few times. This sequence joins TRBV9 and TRBJ2-7, with 9 bases fitting TRBD2. CDR1 and CDR2 (germline): SGDLS, YYNGEE. V trimming: 0 bases; J trimming: 0 bases; junction bases outside the gene matches: 1. The CDR3 is made up of 15 amino acids. The CDR3 DNA reads as TGTGCCAGCAGCGTAGGACTAGCGGACTCCTACGAGCAGTACTTC. Translated: CASSVGLADSYEQYF. The full variable domain, in which reference TRBV9 and TRBJ2-7 provide the parts outside the CDR3, is DSGVTQTPKHLITATGQRVTLRCSPRSGDLSVYWYQQSLDQGLQFLIQYYNGEERAKGNILERFSAQQFPDLHSELNLSSLELGDSALYFCASSVGLADSYEQYFGPGTRLTVT.

Only one count was recorded for this clone. The chain is built from TRBV7-9 and TRBJ2-1; 10 bases match TRBD2. V dropped 1 base and J dropped 7; count of bases not matched to a gene: 4. This CDR3 has 15 amino acids. The germline V gene encodes CDR1 SEHNR and CDR2 FQNEAQ (reference sequence). In DNA form, the CDR3 reads TGTGCCAGCAGCTTAGTCGGTAGCGGGAGGAATGAGCAGTTCTTC. Translating gives CASSLVGSGRNEQFF.

The V call is TRBV30, the J call TRBJ2-7; TRBD1 agrees at 9 bases. Losses at the gene ends were 3 bases for V and 6 bases for J; bases not matched to a gene: 12. The CDR3 has 15 residues. Germline V gene sequence: CDR1 GTSNPN, CDR2 SVGIG (reference sequence). CDR3 in amino acids: CAWREGGQGIGEQYF. CDR3 bases: TGTGCCTGGAGGGAGGGCGGACAGGGGATCGGCGAGCAGTACTTC.

J is TRBJ2-6 and V is TRBV19; D is uncertain. Germline loops: CDR1 LNHDA, CDR2 SQIVND (reference sequence). V was pared by 3 bases and J by 0 bases, with 9 bases between. CDR3 length equals 16 residues. The CDR3 DNA reads TGTGCCAGTAGTATGGGTACGGTCTCTGGGGCCAACGTCCTGACTTTC. It codes for CASSMGTVSGANVLTF.

DNA of the CDR3: TGTGCCAGCTCAGCCCGACAGCGCTCATACTCTGGAAACACCATATATTTT. Its translation is CASSARQRSYSGNTIYF. This chain connects TRBV18 to TRBJ1-3; possible D gene TRBD1, 5 bases. Germline V gene sequence: CDR1 KGHSH, CDR2 LQKENI. The CDR3 runs 17 residues. The ends were cut back, 5 bases at V and 0 bases at J, with 17 bases in the middle.

The chain combines TRBV5-6 with TRBJ2-1; 8 bases agree with TRBD2. Trimming removed 3 bases from V and 8 bases from J; junction bases left unmatched: 13. This CDR3 contains 16 residues. Germline-derived CDR1 and CDR2 are SGHDT and YYEEEE. The DNA for the CDR3 is TGTGCCAGCAGCTCCCAGGGAGCGGGGGCGGGGTATGAGCAGTTCTTC. This encodes CASSSQGAGAGYEQFF.

The rearrangement uses TRBV30 and TRBJ1-1; D perhaps matches TRBD1 (5 bases). Germline lookup yields CDR1 GTSNPN and CDR2 SVGIG (reference sequence). V lost 1 base, J lost 4 bases, and 13 bases lay in between. CDR3 length: 14 residues. The DNA for the CDR3 is TGTGCCTGGAGTGGAGGGGAGGCGGGCACTGAAGCTTTCTTT. This sequence encodes CAWSGGEAGTEAFF.

This chain connects TRBV5-6 to TRBJ2-2; D assignment may be TRBD1 or TRBD2 (5 bases each). CDR1 and CDR2 from the germline V gene are SGHDT and YYEEEE. This CDR3 is 15 amino acids long. Trimming shortened V by 0 bases and J by 1 base, and 7 bases separated the two germline ends. The DNA of the CDR3 is TGTGCCAGCAGCTTGGTGGGACGGAACACCGGGGAGCTGTTTTTT. Protein sequence: CASSLVGRNTGELFF.